This TCR beta chain is from a study of CD8 T cells in Susac syndrome. After extraction with the RNeasy kit, roughly 0.45 to 1 ug of the RNA was reverse transcribed using random hexamers. One entry per CDR3 protein, called by TCRdb with MiXCR from the immunoSEQ multiplex PCR reads. The sample lists approximately 26,000 distinct CDR3 sequences; 85% to 95% were seen once. This clonotype was observed once. Sequenced material: CD8+ T cells from PBMCs. The source of this sequence is a human donor in good health.

CDR3 protein: CASGFGVRNQPQHF. In DNA form, the CDR3 reads TGTGCTAGTGGTTTCGGGGTCCGCAATCAGCCCCAGCATTTT. The genes are TRBV12-5 and TRBJ1-5; D not certain. CDR1 is LGHNT, CDR2 FRNRAP, per germline. V lost 3 bases and J lost 2, with 8 bases in between. The CDR3 length is 14 residues.